The 6 T cell receptor beta chains given below trace back to one sample, sequenced in a study of blood T cell repertoires in COVID-19 (TCRdb year 2020). Libraries were prepared through the immunoSEQ multiplex PCR assay. The immuneACCESS repertoire file appears here via TCRdb, limited to in-frame rearrangements. These files lack a portion of the clones; in checked studies, under half of the deficit traces to unresolved V genes, and the cause of the others is not known. Present in this sample are about 180,000 clones, about four fifths of which were seen just once. The ten largest clones add up to under 10% of the sample. Sequenced material: peripheral blood. The source is a woman in her 70s with COVID-19, enrolled during active disease.

This chain connects TRBV5-1 to TRBJ1-2; 7 nucleotides line up with TRBD1. Losses at the gene ends were 3 bases for V and 3 bases for J; bases not matched to a gene: 2. Germline loops: CDR1 SGHRS, CDR2 YFSETQ. The CDR3 is 13 residues long. The CDR3 DNA reads TGCGCCAGCAGCTACGGGACAGACTATGGCTACACCTTC. This sequence encodes CASSYGTDYGYTF.

The CDR3 DNA is TGTGCCAGCAGCTTATTGGGACAGTCTAGCACAGATACGCAGTATTTT. Translation: CASSLLGQSSTDTQYF. The genes are TRBV7-3 and TRBJ2-3, with 7 bases fitting TRBD1. The ends lost 2 bases at V and 0 bases at J; junction bases unmatched: 5. From germline, CDR1 is SGHTA and CDR2 FQGTGA. The CDR3 is 16 amino acids. The variable domain in full, with the rest retrieved from reference TRBV7-3 and TRBJ2-3, is GAGVSQTPSNKVTEKGKYVELRCDPISGHTALYWYRQSLGQGPEFLIYFQGTGAADDSGLPNDRFFAVRPEGSVSTLKIQRTERGDSAVYLCASSLLGQSSTDTQYFGPGTRLTVL.

This chain uses TRBV3-1 (or the pseudogene TRBV3-2) with TRBJ1-2; 7 positions match TRBD1. V shed 4 bases, J shed 4 bases, and the junction held 9 bases outside the gene matches. Germline loops: CDR1 LGHDT, CDR2 YNNKEL (reference sequence). The CDR3 has 15 residues. CDR3 coding DNA: TGTGCCAGCAGCCCCCCGGGACAGAGTGCCTATGGCTACACCTTC. This translates into CASSPPGQSAYGYTF.

In this sample, this clone turned up a few times. The chain links TRBV10-3 to TRBJ2-7; D perhaps matches TRBD1 (7 bases). Trimming stripped 4 bases from V and 2 bases from J, with 27 bases between. Germline lookup yields CDR1 ENHRY and CDR2 SYGVKD. The CDR3 is made up of 19 amino acids. The CDR3 DNA sequence: TGTGCCATCAGTGCCCCTGAACGTTCCGGAGGGGGCGAAGCCTACGAGCAGTACTTC. Protein: CAISAPERSGGGEAYEQYF.

This clone appeared a few times. The chain employs TRBV9 and TRBJ2-6; weak D call: TRBD1 (5 bases). Germline CDR1 SGDLS, CDR2 YYNGEE. V was cut by 3 bases and J by 0 bases, with 10 bases left in between. The CDR3 extends over 16 amino acids. In DNA, the CDR3 is TGTGCCAGCAGCGGCAGGGTGAGCTCTGGGGCCAACGTCCTGACTTTC. Its translation is CASSGRVSSGANVLTF.

The chain uses TRBV5-4 and TRBJ2-5; D may be TRBD2 (6 bases). The CDR3 has 13 residues. The germline gives CDR1 SGHNT, CDR2 YYREEE (reference sequence). With 3 bases removed from V and 4 bases from J, the gap between germline ends came to 10 bases. Here the CDR3 DNA reads TGTGCCAGCAGCTCGGGACTTCTAGAGACCCAGTACTTC. The encoded protein is CASSSGLLETQYF.